Listed here are 4 T cell receptor beta chains from one sample, sequenced in a study of shared clonotypes between healthy human individuals. This table comes from immunoSEQ multiplex PCR, and its TCRdb copy is limited to in-frame clones, with some not included. The sample includes about 2.4 million clones, just over 90% of them seen just once. Sequencing used naive CD4+ T cells sorted from blood. Subset here: CD45RA+ positively selected. These receptors were taken from a man aged 18 to 29 in good health.

This chain links TRBV5-1 with TRBJ1-1; D may be TRBD1 (6 bases). Germline V gene lookup returns CDR1 SGHRS and CDR2 YFSETQ. V was trimmed by 0 bases and J by 9 bases, leaving 15 bases between them. The CDR3 covers 14 residues. The CDR3 protein is CASSLATGPGKAFF. CDR3 nucleotides: TGCGCCAGCAGCTTGGCCACAGGGCCGGGGAAAGCTTTCTTT.

This chain connects TRBV19 to TRBJ1-1, with D unresolved. Trimming cost V 2 bases and J 2 bases, with 9 bases left between them. Germline CDR1 reads LNHDA; CDR2 reads SQIVND (reference sequence). The CDR3 spans 14 residues. DNA of the CDR3: TGTGCCAGTAGTATAATAGGGATAAACACTGAAGCTTTCTTT. Translation: CASSIIGINTEAFF.

The chain has TRBV19 and TRBJ2-7, with TRBD1 identical over 7 bases. CDR1 and CDR2 (germline): LNHDA, SQIVND (reference sequence). With V trimmed by 3 bases and J by 5 bases, 10 bases remained unmatched. CDR3 size: 15 residues. CDR3 sequence (DNA): TGTGCCAGTAGTATCTCTATTCAGGGGGTCCACGAGCAGTACTTC. Translation gives CASSISIQGVHEQYF.

J is TRBJ2-1 and V is TRBV15; D remains unclear. With 1 base removed from V and 8 bases from J, the gap between germline ends came to 6 bases. Germline V gene data show CDR1 as LNHNV and CDR2 as YYDKDF (reference sequence). The CDR3 sequence is 12 residues long. The CDR3 spells CATSRGSYEQFF. The CDR3 DNA reads TGTGCCACCAGCAGAGGATCGTATGAGCAGTTCTTC.